Sequencing of this TCR beta chain was carried out in a study of Graves' ophthalmopathy and Graves' hyperthyroidism. The CDR3 covers 15 residues. Trimming took 5 bases from V and 3 from J, leaving 16 bases between them. Germline V gene sequence: CDR1 SEHNR, CDR2 FQNEAQ (reference sequence). The TCR beta CDR3 regions underwent amplification from RNA transcripts. Scientists carried out first-round RT-PCR using HTBI primers and then a second-round multiplex PCR. TCRdb independently ran MiXCR on the multiplex PCR reads; one entry per CDR3 protein. Of 560,000 or so distinct CDR3 sequences detected, approximately 35% appear once; the ten largest clones hold about 4.2%.

The V and J genes are TRBV7-9 and TRBJ1-1; tentative D call: TRBD1 (6 bases). This sequence originates from an adult man with Graves' hyperthyroidism. The sequencing sample was made of peripheral blood or thyroid tissue (not recorded which). The DNA of the CDR3 is TGTGCCAGCAGCACACCACAGGGACCGTACACTGAAGCTTTCTTT. Protein: CASSTPQGPYTEAFF.